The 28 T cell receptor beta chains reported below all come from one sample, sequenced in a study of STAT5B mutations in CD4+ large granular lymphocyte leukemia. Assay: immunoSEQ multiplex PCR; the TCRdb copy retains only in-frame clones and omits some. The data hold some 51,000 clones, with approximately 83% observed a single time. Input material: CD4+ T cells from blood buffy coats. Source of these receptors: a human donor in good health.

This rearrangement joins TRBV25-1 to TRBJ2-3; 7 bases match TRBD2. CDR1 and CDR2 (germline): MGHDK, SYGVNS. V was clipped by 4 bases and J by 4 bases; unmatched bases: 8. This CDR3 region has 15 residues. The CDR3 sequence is CASSAEGGPSDTQYF. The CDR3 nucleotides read TGTGCCAGCAGTGCGGAGGGAGGGCCCTCAGATACGCAGTATTTT.

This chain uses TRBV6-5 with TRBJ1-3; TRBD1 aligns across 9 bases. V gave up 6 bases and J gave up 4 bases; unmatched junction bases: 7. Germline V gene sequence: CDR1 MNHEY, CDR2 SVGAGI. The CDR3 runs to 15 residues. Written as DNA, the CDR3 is TGTGCCAGCAGATCCGGGACAGGGTCAGGAAACACCATATATTTT. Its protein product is CASRSGTGSGNTIYF.

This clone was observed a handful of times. For the CDR3, the DNA is TGTGCCAGCAGTGTCGACAGGCGGCAGCATTTT. Translating gives CASSVDRRQHF. This chain links TRBV28 with TRBJ1-5; weak D call: TRBD1 (6 bases). Trimming took 5 bases from V and 13 from J, leaving 12 bases between them. This CDR3 has 11 amino acids. Germline V gene lookup returns CDR1 MDHEN and CDR2 SYDVKM. Variable domain in full (rest from reference TRBV28 and TRBJ1-5): DVKVTQSSRYLVKRTGEKVFLECVQDMDHENMFWYRQDPGLGLRLIYFSYDVKMKEKGDIPEGYSVSREKKERFSLILESASTNQTSMYLCASSVDRRQHFGDGTRLSIL.

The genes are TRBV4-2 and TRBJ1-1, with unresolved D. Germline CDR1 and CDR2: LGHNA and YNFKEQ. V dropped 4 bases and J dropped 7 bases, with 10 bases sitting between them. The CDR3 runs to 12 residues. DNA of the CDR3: TGTGCCAGCAGCCTGGACGGCCTTGAAGCTTTCTTT. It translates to CASSLDGLEAFF.

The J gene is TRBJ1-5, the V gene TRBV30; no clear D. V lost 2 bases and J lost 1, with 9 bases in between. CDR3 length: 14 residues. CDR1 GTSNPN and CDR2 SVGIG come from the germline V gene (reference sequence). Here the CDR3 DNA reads TGTGCCTGGAGTACGGGTGGCAGCAATCAGCCCCAGCATTTT. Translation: CAWSTGGSNQPQHF.

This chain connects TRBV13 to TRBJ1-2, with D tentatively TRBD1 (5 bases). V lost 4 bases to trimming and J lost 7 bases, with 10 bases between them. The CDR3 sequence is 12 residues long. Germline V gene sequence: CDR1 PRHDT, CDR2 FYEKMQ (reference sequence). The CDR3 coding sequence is TGTGCCAGCAGCTCCAGGGCTTTTGGCTACACCTTC. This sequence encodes CASSSRAFGYTF.

The DNA of the CDR3 is TGTGCCAGCAGTTTTGCAGGGGGGAACGAGCAGTACTTC. The encoded protein is CASSFAGGNEQYF. The V and J genes are TRBV28 and TRBJ2-7; tentatively, D is TRBD1 (7 bases). This CDR3 is built from 13 residues. V lost 3 bases and J lost 5, with 11 bases in between. The germline V gene has CDR1 MDHEN and CDR2 SYDVKM.

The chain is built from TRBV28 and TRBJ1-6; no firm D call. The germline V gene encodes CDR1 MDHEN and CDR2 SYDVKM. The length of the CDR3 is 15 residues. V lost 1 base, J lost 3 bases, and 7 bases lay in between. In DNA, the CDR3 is TGTGCCAGCAGTTTATATAACAGCTATAATTCACCCCTCCACTTT. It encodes CASSLYNSYNSPLHF.

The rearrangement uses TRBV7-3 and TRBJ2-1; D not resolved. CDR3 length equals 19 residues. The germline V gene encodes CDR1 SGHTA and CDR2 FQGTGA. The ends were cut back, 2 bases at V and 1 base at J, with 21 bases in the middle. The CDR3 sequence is CASSLEPPRPLGSYNEQFF. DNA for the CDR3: TGTGCCAGCAGCTTAGAACCCCCTAGACCGCTAGGGTCCTACAATGAGCAGTTCTTC.

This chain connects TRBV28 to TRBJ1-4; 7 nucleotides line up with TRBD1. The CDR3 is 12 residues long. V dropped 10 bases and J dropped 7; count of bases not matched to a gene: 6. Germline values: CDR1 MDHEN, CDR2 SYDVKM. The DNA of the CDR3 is TGTGCCACTCGACAGGGCGGTGAAAAACTGTTTTTT. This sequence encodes CATRQGGEKLFF.

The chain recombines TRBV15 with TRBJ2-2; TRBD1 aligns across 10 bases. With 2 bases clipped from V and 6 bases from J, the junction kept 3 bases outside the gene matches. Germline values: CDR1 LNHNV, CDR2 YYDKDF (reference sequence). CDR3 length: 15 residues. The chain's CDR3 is CATSRRDRGPGELFF. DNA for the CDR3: TGTGCCACCAGCAGACGAGACAGGGGGCCCGGGGAGCTGTTTTTT.

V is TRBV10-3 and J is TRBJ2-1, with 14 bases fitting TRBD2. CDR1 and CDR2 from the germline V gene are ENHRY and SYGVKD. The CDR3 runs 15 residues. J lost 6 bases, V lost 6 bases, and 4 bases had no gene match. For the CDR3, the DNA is TGTGCCATCAGATCCGGGACTAGCGGGAGCAATGAGCAGTTCTTC. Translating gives CAIRSGTSGSNEQFF.

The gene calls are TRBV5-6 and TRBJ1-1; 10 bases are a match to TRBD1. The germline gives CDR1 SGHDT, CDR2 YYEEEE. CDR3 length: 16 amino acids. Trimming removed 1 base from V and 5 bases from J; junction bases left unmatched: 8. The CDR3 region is CASSLYGTGAVTEAFF. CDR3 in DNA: TGTGCCAGCAGCTTGTACGGGACAGGGGCGGTTACTGAAGCTTTCTTT.

The CDR3 sequence: CASSLWSGGGTEAFF. The CDR3 bases are TGTGCCAGCAGCTTATGGTCCGGGGGAGGTACTGAAGCTTTCTTT. The chain couples TRBV7-9 to TRBJ1-1, with D perhaps TRBD1 (5 bases). This CDR3 has 15 residues. Germline CDR1 and CDR2: SEHNR and FQNEAQ (reference sequence). V lost 2 bases to trimming and J lost 5 bases, with 15 bases between them.

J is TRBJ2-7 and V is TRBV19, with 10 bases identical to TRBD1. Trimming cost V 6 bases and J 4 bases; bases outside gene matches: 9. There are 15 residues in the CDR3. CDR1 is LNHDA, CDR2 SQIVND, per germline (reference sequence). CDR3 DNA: TGTGCCAGTAGCCCCGACAGGGGGCGCACGTACGAGCAGTACTTC. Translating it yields CASSPDRGRTYEQYF.

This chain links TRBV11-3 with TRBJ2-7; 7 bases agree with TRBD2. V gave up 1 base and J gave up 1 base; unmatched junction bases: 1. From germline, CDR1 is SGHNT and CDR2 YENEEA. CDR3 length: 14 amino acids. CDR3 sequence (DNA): TGTGCCAGCAGCTTAGGGGGACTATCCTACGAGCAGTACTTC. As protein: CASSLGGLSYEQYF.

CDR3 sequence: CAISEPGDGQFF. CDR3 nucleotides: TGTGCCATCAGTGAGCCAGGGGACGGGCAGTTCTTC. J is TRBJ2-1 and V is TRBV10-3; D may be TRBD1 (6 bases). Germline CDR1 and CDR2: ENHRY and SYGVKD. The CDR3 runs to 12 residues. Trimming took 2 bases from V and 12 from J, leaving 11 bases between them.

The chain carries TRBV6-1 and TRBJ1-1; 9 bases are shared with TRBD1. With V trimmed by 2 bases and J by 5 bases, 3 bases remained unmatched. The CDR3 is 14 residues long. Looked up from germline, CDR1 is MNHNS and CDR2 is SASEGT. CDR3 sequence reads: CASSEYGTGTEAFF. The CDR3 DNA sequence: TGTGCCAGCAGTGAATATGGGACAGGGACTGAAGCTTTCTTT.

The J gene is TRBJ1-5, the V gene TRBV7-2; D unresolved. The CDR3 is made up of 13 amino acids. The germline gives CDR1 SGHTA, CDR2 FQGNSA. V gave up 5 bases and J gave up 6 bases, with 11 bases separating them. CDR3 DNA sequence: TGTGCCAGCAGCGGGCAGCGGGGTCAGCCCCAGCATTTT. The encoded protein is CASSGQRGQPQHF.

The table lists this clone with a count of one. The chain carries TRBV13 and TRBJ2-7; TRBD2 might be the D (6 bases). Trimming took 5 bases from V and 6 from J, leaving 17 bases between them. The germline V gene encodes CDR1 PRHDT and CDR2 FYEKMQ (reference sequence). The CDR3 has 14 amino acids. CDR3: CASSGEPGRSEQYF. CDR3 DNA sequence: TGTGCCAGCAGCGGCGAACCAGGGAGGTCCGAGCAGTACTTC.

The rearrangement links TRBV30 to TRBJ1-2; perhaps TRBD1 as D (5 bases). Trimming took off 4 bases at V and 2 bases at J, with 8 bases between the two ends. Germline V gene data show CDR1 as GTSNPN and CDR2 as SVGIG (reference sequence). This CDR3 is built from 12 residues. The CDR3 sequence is CAWKGRNYGYTF. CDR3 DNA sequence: TGTGCCTGGAAGGGACGGAACTATGGCTACACCTTC.

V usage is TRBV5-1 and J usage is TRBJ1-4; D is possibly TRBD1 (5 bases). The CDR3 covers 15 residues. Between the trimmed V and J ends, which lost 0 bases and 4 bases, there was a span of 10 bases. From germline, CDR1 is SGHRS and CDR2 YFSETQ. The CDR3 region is CASSLGRGRNEKLFF. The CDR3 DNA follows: TGCGCCAGCAGCTTGGGGAGGGGACGTAATGAAAAACTGTTTTTT.

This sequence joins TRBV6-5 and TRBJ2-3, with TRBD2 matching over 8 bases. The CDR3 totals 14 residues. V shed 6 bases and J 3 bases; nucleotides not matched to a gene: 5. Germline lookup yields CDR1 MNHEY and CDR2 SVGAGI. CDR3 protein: CASRTPSGTDTQYF. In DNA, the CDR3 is TGTGCCAGCAGGACGCCTAGCGGGACAGATACGCAGTATTTT.

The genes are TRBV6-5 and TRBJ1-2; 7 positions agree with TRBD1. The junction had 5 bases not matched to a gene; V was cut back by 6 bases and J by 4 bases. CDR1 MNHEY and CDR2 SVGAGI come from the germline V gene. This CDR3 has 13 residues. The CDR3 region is CASRSDRTYGYTF. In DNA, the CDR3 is TGTGCCAGCAGATCGGACAGGACCTATGGCTACACCTTC.

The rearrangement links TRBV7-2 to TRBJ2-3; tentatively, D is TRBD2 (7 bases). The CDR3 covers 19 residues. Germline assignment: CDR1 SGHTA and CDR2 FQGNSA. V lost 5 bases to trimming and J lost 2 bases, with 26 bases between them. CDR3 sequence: CASSRVANRGAISTDTQYF. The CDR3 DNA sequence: TGTGCCAGCAGCCGGGTAGCAAACCGGGGGGCGATATCCACAGATACGCAGTATTTT. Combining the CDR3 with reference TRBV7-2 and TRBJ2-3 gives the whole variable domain GAGVSQSPSNKVTEKGKDVELRCDPISGHTALYWYRQSLGQGLEFLIYFQGNSAPDKSGLPSDRFSAERTGGSVSTLTIQRTQQEDSAVYLCASSRVANRGAISTDTQYFGPGTRLTVL.

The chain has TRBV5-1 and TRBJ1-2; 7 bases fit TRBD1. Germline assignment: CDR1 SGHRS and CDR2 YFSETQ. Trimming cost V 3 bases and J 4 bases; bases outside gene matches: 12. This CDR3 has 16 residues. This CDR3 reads CASSWGDRAASYGYTF. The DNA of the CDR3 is TGCGCCAGCAGCTGGGGCGACAGGGCGGCTTCCTATGGCTACACCTTC.

CDR3 bases: TGTGCCAGCAGTGAAGCGCGTAGTACACGCTACGAGCAGTACTTC. Protein: CASSEARSTRYEQYF. This chain connects TRBV2 to TRBJ2-7; no firm D call. V was shortened by 0 bases and J by 3 bases, with 12 bases between the two germline ends. Germline V gene sequence: CDR1 SNHLY, CDR2 FYNNEI. The CDR3 length is 15 residues.

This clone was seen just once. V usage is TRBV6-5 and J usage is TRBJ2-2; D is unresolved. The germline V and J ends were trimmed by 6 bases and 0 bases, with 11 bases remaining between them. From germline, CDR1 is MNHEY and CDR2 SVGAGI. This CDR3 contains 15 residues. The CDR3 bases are TGTGCCAGCAGCTACCAGGTTCCGAACACCGGGGAGCTGTTTTTT. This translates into CASSYQVPNTGELFF.